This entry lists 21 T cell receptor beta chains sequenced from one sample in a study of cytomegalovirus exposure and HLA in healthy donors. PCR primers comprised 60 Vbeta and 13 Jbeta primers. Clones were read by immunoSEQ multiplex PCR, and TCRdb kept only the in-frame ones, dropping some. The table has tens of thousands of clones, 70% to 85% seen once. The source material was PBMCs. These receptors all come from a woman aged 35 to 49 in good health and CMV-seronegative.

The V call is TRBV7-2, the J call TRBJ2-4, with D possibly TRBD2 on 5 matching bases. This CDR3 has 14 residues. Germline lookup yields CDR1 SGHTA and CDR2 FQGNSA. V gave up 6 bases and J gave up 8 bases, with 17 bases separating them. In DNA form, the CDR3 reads TGTGCCAGCAGACGGGGAACGGCGGGTGACATTCAGTACTTC. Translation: CASRRGTAGDIQYF.

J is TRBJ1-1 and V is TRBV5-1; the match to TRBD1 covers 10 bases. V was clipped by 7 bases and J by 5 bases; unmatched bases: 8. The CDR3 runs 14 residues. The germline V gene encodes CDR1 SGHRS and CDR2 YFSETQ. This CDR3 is CASGQTGGTTEAFF. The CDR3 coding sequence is TGCGCCAGCGGCCAGACAGGGGGCACAACTGAAGCTTTCTTT.

The CDR3 sequence is CASSPGAFSYNEQFF. CDR3 nucleotides: TGTGCCAGCTCACCGGGAGCGTTCTCCTACAATGAGCAGTTCTTC. The chain combines TRBV18 with TRBJ2-1; weak D call: TRBD2 (5 bases). CDR1 is KGHSH and CDR2 is LQKENI in the germline V gene. Deletions cut 3 bases from V and 0 bases from J, with 9 bases between. The length of the CDR3 is 15 residues.

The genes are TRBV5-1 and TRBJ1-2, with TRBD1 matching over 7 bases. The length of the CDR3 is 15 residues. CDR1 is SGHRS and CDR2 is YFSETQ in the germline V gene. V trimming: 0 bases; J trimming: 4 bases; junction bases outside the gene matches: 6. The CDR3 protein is CASSLDGDSFYGYTF. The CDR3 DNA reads TGCGCCAGCAGCTTGGATGGGGACAGCTTCTATGGCTACACCTTC.

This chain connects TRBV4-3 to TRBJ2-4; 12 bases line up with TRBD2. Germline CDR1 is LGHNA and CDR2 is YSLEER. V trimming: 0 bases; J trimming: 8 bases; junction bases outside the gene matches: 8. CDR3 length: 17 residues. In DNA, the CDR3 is TGCGCCAGCAGCCAAGAGTGGACTAGCGGGATAGGCGACATTCAGTACTTC. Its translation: CASSQEWTSGIGDIQYF.

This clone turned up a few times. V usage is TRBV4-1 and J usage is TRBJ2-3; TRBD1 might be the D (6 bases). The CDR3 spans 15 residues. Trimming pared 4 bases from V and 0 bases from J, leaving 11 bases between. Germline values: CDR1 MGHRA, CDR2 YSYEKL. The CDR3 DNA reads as TGCGCCAGCAGCCCCCGGGACACTAGCACAGATACGCAGTATTTT. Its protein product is CASSPRDTSTDTQYF.

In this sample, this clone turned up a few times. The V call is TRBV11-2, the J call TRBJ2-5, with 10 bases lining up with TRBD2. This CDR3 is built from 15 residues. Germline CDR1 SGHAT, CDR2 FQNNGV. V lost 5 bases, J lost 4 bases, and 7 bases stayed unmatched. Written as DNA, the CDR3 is TGTGCCAGCAGCGTTGGGACTAGCGAACGAGAGACCCAGTACTTC. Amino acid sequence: CASSVGTSERETQYF.

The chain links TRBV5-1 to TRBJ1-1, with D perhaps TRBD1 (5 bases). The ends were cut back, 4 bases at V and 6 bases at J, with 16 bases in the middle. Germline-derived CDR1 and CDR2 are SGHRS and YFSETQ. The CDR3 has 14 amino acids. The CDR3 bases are TGCGCCAGCAGCGCGCCCAGGGAAGCCCCTGAAGCTTTCTTT. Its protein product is CASSAPREAPEAFF.

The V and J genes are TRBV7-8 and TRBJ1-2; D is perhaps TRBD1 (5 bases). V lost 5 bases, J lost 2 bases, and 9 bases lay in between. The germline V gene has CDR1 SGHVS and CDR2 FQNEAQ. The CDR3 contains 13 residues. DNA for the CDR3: TGTGCCAGCAGCAAACAGGAAAACTATGGCTACACCTTC. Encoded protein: CASSKQENYGYTF.

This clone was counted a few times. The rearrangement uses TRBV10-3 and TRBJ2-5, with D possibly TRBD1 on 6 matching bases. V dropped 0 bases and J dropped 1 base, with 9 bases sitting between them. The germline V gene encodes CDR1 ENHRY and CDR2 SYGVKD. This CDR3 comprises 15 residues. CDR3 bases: TGTGCCATCAGTGAGTCGGGGGCAGGCCAAGAGACCCAGTACTTC. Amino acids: CAISESGAGQETQYF.

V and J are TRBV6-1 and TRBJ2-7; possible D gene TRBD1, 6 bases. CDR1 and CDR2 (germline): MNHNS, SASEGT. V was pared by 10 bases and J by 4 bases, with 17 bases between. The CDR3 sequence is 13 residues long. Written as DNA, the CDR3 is TGTGCCACCGGACATCCAGGGACATACGAGCAGTACTTC. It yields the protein CATGHPGTYEQYF.

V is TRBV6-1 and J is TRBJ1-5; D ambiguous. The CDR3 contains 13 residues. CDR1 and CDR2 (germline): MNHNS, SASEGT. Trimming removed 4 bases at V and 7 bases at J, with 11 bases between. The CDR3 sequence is CASSARRVQPQHF. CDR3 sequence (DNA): TGTGCCAGCAGTGCAAGGAGGGTGCAGCCCCAGCATTTT.

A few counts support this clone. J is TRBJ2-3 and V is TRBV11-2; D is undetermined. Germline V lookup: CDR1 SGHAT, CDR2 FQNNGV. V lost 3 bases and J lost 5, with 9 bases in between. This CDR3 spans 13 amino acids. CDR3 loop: CASSFVRGDTQYF. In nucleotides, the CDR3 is TGTGCCAGCAGCTTCGTGCGAGGAGATACGCAGTATTTT. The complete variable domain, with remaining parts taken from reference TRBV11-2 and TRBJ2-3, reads EAGVAQSPRYKIIEKRQSVAFWCNPISGHATLYWYQQILGQGPKLLIQFQNNGVVDDSQLPKDRFSAERLKGVDSTLKIQPAKLEDSAVYLCASSFVRGDTQYFGPGTRLTVL.

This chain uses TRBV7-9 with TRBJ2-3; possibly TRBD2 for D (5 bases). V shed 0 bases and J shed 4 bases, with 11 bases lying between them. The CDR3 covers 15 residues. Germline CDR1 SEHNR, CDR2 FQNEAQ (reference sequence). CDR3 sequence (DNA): TGTGCCAGCAGCTTAGCGCGGATGGGAGCAGATACGCAGTATTTT. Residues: CASSLARMGADTQYF.

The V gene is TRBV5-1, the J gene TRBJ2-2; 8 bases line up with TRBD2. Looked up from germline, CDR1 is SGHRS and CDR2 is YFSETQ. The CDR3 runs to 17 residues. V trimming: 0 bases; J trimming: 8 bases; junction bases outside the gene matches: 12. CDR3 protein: CASSLDPAGEGIGELFF. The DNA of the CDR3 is TGCGCCAGCAGCTTGGATCCAGCGGGAGAGGGGATTGGGGAGCTGTTTTTT.

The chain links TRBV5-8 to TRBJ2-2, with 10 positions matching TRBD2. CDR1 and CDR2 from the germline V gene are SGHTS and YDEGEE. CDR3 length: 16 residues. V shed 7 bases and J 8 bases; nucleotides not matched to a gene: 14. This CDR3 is CASGFMGTSVSGELFF. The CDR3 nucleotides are TGTGCCAGCGGATTCATGGGGACTAGCGTTTCAGGGGAGCTGTTTTTT.

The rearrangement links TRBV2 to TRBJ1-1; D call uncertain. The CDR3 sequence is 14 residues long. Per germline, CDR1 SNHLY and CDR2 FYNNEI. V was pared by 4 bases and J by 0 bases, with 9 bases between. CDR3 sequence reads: CASSGHSMNTEAFF. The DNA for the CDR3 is TGTGCCAGCAGTGGACACAGCATGAACACTGAAGCTTTCTTT.

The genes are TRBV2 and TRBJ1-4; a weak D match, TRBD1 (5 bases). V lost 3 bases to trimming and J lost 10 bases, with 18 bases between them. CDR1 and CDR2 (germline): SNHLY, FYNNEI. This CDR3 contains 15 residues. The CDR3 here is CASSDQGGVRGKLFF. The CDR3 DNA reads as TGTGCCAGCAGTGATCAGGGAGGCGTGAGGGGAAAACTGTTTTTT. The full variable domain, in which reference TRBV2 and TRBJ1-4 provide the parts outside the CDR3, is EPEVTQTPSHQVTQMGQEVILRCVPISNHLYFYWYRQILGQKVEFLVSFYNNEISEKSEIFDDQFSVERPDGSNFTLKIRSTKLEDSAMYFCASSDQGGVRGKLFFGSGTQLSVL.

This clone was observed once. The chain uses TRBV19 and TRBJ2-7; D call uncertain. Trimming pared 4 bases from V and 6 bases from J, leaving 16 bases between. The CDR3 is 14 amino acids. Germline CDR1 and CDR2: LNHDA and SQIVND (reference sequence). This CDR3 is CASSKFSGSFEQYF. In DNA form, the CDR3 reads TGTGCCAGTAGTAAGTTCTCAGGTAGTTTCGAGCAGTACTTC.

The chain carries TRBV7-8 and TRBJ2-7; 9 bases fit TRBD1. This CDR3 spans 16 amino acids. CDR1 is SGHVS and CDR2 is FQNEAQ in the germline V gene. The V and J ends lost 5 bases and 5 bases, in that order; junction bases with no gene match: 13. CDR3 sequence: CASSLWGQGGGNEQYF. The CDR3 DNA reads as TGTGCCAGCAGCCTATGGGGACAGGGTGGGGGCAACGAGCAGTACTTC.

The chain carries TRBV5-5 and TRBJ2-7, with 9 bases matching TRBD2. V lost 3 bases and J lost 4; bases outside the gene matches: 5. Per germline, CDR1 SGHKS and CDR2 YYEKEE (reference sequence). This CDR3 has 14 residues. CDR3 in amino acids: CASSWREGQYEQYF. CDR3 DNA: TGTGCCAGCAGCTGGCGGGAGGGCCAGTACGAGCAGTACTTC.